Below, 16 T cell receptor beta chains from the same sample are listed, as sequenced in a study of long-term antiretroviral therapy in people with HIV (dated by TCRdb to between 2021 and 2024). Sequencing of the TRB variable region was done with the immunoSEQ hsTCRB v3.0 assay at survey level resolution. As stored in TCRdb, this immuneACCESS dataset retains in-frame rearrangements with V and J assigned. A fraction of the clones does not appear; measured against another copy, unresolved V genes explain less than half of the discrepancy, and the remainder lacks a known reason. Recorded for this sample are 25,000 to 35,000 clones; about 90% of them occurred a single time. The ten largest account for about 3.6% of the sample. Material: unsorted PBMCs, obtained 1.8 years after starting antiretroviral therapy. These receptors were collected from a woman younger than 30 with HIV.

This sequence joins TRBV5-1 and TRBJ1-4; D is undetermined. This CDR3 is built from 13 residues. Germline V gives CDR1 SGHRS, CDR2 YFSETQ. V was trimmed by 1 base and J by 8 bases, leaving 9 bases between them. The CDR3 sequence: CASSLNPGEKLFF. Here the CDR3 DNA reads TGCGCCAGCAGCTTGAATCCCGGGGAAAAACTGTTTTTT.

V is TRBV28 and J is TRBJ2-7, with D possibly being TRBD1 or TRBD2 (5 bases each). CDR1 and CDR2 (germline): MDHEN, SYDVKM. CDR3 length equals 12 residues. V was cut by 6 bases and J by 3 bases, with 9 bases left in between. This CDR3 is CASSGTFYEQYF. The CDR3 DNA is TGTGCCAGCAGCGGGACCTTCTACGAGCAGTACTTC.

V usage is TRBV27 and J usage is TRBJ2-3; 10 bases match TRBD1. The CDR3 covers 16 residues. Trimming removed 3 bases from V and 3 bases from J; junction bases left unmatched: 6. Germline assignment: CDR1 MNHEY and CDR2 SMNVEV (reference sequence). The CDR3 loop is CASSLPGDRGTDTQYF. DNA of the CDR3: TGTGCCAGCAGTTTGCCGGGGGACAGGGGAACAGATACGCAGTATTTT.

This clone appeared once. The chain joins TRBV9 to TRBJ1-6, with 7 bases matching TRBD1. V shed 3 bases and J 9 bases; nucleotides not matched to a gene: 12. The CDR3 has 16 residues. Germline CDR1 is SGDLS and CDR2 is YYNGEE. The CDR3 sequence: CASSAPQGKVVSPLHF. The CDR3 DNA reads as TGTGCCAGCAGCGCCCCACAGGGGAAAGTGGTTTCACCCCTCCACTTT.

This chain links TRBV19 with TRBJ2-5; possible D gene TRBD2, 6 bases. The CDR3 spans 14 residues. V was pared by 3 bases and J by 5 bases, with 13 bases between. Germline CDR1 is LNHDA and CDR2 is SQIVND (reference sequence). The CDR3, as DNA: TGTGCCAGTAGTATCGAGACTAGGGCGGAGACCCAGTACTTC. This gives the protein CASSIETRAETQYF.

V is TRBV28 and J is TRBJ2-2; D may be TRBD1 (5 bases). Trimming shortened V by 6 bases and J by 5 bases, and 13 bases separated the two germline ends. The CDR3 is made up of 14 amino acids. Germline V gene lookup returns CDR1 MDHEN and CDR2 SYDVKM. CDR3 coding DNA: TGTGCCAGCAGGCAGGGAAGTAGGACCGGGGAGCTGTTTTTT. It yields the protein CASRQGSRTGELFF.

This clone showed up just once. The CDR3 sequence is CASSQDLGQGSGETQYF. In nucleotides, the CDR3 is TGCGCCAGCAGCCAAGATCTAGGACAGGGGTCGGGGGAGACCCAGTACTTC. The V and J genes are TRBV4-1 and TRBJ2-5; the match to TRBD1 covers 9 bases. Trimming took 0 bases from V and 5 from J; bases not matched to a gene: 10. The CDR3 consists of 17 residues. Germline assignment: CDR1 MGHRA and CDR2 YSYEKL.

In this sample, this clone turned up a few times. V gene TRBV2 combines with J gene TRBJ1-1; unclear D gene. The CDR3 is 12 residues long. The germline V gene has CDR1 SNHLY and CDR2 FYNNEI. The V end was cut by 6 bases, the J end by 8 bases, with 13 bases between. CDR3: CASSHETGEAFF. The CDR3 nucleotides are TGTGCCAGCAGCCATGAGACGGGGGAAGCTTTCTTT.

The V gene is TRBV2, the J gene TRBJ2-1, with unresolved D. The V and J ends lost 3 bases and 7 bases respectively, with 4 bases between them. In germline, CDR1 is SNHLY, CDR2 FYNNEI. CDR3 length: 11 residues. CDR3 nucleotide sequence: TGTGCCAGCAGTGATAGGAATGAGCAGTTCTTC. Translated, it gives CASSDRNEQFF. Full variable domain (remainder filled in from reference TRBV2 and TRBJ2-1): EPEVTQTPSHQVTQMGQEVILRCVPISNHLYFYWYRQILGQKVEFLVSFYNNEISEKSEIFDDQFSVERPDGSNFTLKIRSTKLEDSAMYFCASSDRNEQFFGPGTRLTVL.

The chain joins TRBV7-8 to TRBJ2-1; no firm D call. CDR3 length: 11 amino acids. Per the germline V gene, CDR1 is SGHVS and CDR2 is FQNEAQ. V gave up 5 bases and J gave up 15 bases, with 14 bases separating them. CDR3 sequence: CASSHKFGRFF. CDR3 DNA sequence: TGTGCCAGCAGCCATAAATTTGGACGGTTCTTC.

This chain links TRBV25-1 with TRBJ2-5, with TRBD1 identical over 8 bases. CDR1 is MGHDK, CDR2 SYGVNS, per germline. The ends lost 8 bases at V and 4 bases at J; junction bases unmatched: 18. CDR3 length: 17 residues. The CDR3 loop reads CASLGSPGRTGLETQYF. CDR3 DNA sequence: TGTGCCAGCCTCGGGAGTCCAGGCAGGACAGGGTTAGAGACCCAGTACTTC.

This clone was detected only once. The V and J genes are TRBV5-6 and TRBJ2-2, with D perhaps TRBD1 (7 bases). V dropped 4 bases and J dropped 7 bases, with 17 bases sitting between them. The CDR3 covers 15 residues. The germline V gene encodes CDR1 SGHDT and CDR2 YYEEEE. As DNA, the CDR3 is TGTGCCAGCAGCCTACTGGACAGGAGGGGCGGGGAGCTGTTTTTT. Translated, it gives CASSLLDRRGGELFF. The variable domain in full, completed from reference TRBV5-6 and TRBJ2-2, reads DAGVTQSPTHLIKTRGQQVTLRCSPKSGHDTVSWYQQALGQGPQFIFQYYEEEERQRGNFPDRFSGHQFPNYSSELNVNALLLGDSALYLCASSLLDRRGGELFFGEGSRLTVL.

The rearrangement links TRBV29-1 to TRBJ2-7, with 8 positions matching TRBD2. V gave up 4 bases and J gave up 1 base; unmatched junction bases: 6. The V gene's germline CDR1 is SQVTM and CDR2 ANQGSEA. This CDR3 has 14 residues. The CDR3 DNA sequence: TGCAGCGTTGCTGGACTAGCCGTATCCTACGAGCAGTACTTC. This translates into CSVAGLAVSYEQYF.

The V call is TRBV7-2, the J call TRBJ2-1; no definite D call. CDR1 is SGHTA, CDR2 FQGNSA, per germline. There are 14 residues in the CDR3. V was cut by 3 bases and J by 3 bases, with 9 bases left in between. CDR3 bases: TGTGCCAGCAGCTTTACCGGACGCTACAATGAGCAGTTCTTC. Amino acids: CASSFTGRYNEQFF.

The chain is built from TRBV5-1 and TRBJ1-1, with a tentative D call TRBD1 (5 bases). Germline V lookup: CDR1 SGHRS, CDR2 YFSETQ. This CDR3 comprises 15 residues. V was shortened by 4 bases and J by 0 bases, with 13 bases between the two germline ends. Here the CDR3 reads CASSHGGILNTEAFF. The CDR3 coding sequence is TGCGCCAGCAGCCACGGGGGGATTCTGAACACTGAAGCTTTCTTT.

The CDR3 DNA reads as TGCGCCAGCACAGCCACGGGTAGCTCCTACAATGAGCAGTTCTTC. This gives the protein CASTATGSSYNEQFF. J is TRBJ2-1 and V is TRBV5-1; no clear D gene. Trimming took off 6 bases at V and 0 bases at J, with 13 bases between the two ends. The V gene's germline CDR1 is SGHRS and CDR2 YFSETQ. The CDR3 totals 15 residues.